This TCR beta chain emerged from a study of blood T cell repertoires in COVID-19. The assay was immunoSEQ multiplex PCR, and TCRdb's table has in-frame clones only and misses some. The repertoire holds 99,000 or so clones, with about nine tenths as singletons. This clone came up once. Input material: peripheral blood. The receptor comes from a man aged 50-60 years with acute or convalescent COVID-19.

CDR3 residues: CASTAEGGGSYEQYF. As DNA, the CDR3 is TGTGCCAGCACGGCCGAGGGCGGGGGCTCCTACGAGCAGTACTTC. This rearrangement joins TRBV2 to TRBJ2-7; 7 nucleotides line up with TRBD2. J gave up 0 bases and V 7 bases, and 9 bases lay outside the gene matches. The CDR3 sequence is 15 residues long. From germline, CDR1 is SNHLY and CDR2 FYNNEI.